This T cell receptor beta chain was documented in a study of PD-1 blockade in mismatch repair-deficient tumors. Study outcomes and limitations: After pembrolizumab, tumor-resident clones rose rapidly, then generally contracted before radiologic responses.

The CDR3 runs to 14 residues. V lost 0 bases to trimming and J lost 1 base, with 8 bases between them. Germline V gives CDR1 SGDLS, CDR2 YYNGEE. The table came from immunoSEQ multiplex PCR; TCRdb's copy has only in-frame clones and leaves some out. The table records about 68,000 clones, approximately 80% of them present only once. Notes on this clone: Its specificity is not known.

The J gene is TRBJ2-7, the V gene TRBV9; tentative D call: TRBD1 (5 bases). Sequences were derived from peripheral blood, sampled 2 weeks after starting pembrolizumab. The receptor was derived from an adult with mismatch repair-deficient cancer. The DNA of the CDR3 is TGTGCCAGCAGCGTAGGGCCAGGGTCCTACGAGCAGTACTTC. It translates to CASSVGPGSYEQYF. The full variable domain, in which reference TRBV9 and TRBJ2-7 provide the parts outside the CDR3, is DSGVTQTPKHLITATGQRVTLRCSPRSGDLSVYWYQQSLDQGLQFLIQYYNGEERAKGNILERFSAQQFPDLHSELNLSSLELGDSALYFCASSVGPGSYEQYFGPGTRLTVT.